This TCR beta chain came from a study of Graves' ophthalmopathy and Graves' hyperthyroidism. About the study: Peripheral blood was obtained at first diagnosis, ahead of any treatment.

Using RNA transcripts, the TCR beta CDR3 regions were amplified. HTBI primers served in a first-round RT-PCR, which a second-round multiplex PCR followed. TCRdb reanalysed the multiplex PCR reads using MiXCR and keeps one entry per CDR3 protein. The top ten hold 1.6% of the sample, which has 350,000 to 450,000 distinct CDR3 sequences, about 16% seen once. Ophthalmopathy cases showed moderate-to-severe activity, scoring CAS ≥3 and NOSPECS ≥4, with duration under 3 months. Lactation, pregnancy, uncontrolled infections and other autoimmune diseases were all grounds for excluding patients. General study points: Ophthalmopathy progression was predicted with 70% to 71% sensitivity and around 78% specificity.

Concerning this clonotype itself: Its antigen is not known.

Per germline, CDR1 KGHSH and CDR2 LQKENI. The CDR3 has 14 amino acids. V was shortened by 3 bases and J by 3 bases, with 11 bases between the two germline ends. Sequencing was performed on peripheral blood. The V gene is TRBV18, the J gene TRBJ1-1; no definite D call. The sequence derives from a woman between 18 and 29 years old with Graves' ophthalmopathy. The CDR3 reads CASSPTPADTEAFF. CDR3 DNA sequence: TGTGCCAGCTCACCGACACCCGCGGACACTGAAGCTTTCTTT.